This entry is about one T cell receptor (beta chain). The clone's antigen remains unknown. Base qualities were left out, and no much larger clone turns up one base away. The CDR1 and CDR2 encoded by the germline V gene are SNHLY and FYNNEI. The junction carries 5 bases between V and J, which are trimmed by 7 bases and 6 bases respectively. The CDR3, cysteine through phenylalanine, is 10 amino acids long. Only the CDR3 region is kept as DNA, spanning 30 bases read in frame from base 1. CD8 naive samples consisted of CD45RO-negative cells that were positively selected for CCR7, yielding a CD45RA+CCR7+ population without TemRA cells. The donors were healthy, HIV-negative adults with no recently reported acute infections or vaccinations. Every donor was a Caucasian adult residing in Nashville, Tennessee, USA. After blood collection by leukapheresis, PBMCs were isolated using Ficoll-Histopaque density gradient centrifugation and then cryopreserved in the vapor phase of liquid nitrogen. Analytical flow cytometry was used to check the purity and quantity of every magnetically sorted T cell population. From each sorted fraction, genomic DNA was isolated and quantified by UV absorbance on a Nanodrop 2000c.

This entry belongs to a study of shared clonotypes between healthy human individuals (dated by TCRdb to about 2020). Turning to the overall study: The cohort included three men and a couple of women between 18 and 49 years of age. Libraries were prepared and TCR repertoires were sequenced by different laboratories using diverse techniques, in order to increase sequencing depth and limit assay-specific biases. Leukapheresis yielded between about 0.9 and 10 billion PBMCs per donor. For each donor, CD4 naive and CD4 memory were each run on three plates, CD8 naive on two plates, and CD8 memory on one plate. The study deeply sequenced blood TCR repertoires of five healthy adults to estimate repertoire size and the extent of clonotype sharing between individuals. Findings and caveats that apply to the study as a whole: Even with the large sequencing depth, rarefaction of the sorted-subset datasets indicated that sequencing was incomplete. When four donors were compared, the shared fraction of clonotypes was 5% to 6.5% for naive CD4, more than 3% for naive CD8, 2% to 2.5% for memory CD4, and less than 0.45% for memory CD8. Compared with non-shared clonotypes, the clonotypes found in all four sorted-subset donors had higher generation probabilities. The small number of donors limited the genetic and exposure-history diversity represented. Naive subsets generally had larger estimated clonotype richness than memory subsets did. Only blood was sampled, and tissue TCR repertoires likely differ from those in blood. Pairwise subsampling indicated that sequencing depth was expected to affect the degree of clonotype sharing among donors.

Using the deep immunoSEQ assay, multiplex PCR amplified TCR CDR3 regions from genomic DNA. Extracted genomic DNA from each cell subset was distributed evenly across all wells of several immunoSEQ 96-well plates, and each plate was treated as a replicate. For sorted subsets, each replicate PCR was loaded with 200 ng genomic DNA, equivalent to 30,000 to 35,000 T cell genomes. The purified libraries were quantified using a Qubit 3.0 fluorometer, sized with a Bioanalyzer 2100, and then quantified again using the KAPA Library Quantification kit. Every immunoSEQ 96-well plate was sequenced on a separate single-read 150-cycle Illumina NextSeq 550 flow cell. Under the source paper's analysis protocol: The immunoSEQ output contained only junctional sequences without quality scores, so filtering could not match that applied to full-length reads. To assign V/J genes and CDR3, sequences were annotated using PyIR, a Python wrapper for IgBLAST v1.9, with IMGT germline references. Reads were removed for weak V/J assignments (E-value above 1e-6), missing CDR3, stop codons, out-of-frame junctions, or ambiguous translated residues. A V3J clonotype was defined by an identical inferred V gene, J gene, and CDR3 amino acid sequence. Percentage overlap between repertoires was computed as shared unique clonotypes divided by the size of the smaller repertoire. Richness of each repertoire was evaluated using RTK rarefaction, the Chao1 estimator, and Recon v2.1 estimates of unobserved clonotypes. For all TCRbeta clonotypes obtained by the gDNA method from four donors, generation probabilities were computed with OLGA. As stored in TCRdb, this immuneACCESS dataset retains in-frame rearrangements with V and J assigned. A fraction of the clones does not appear; measured against another copy, unresolved V genes explain less than half of the discrepancy, and the remainder lacks a known reason. D and trimming were read from the DNA, whereas the V and J calls and clone size are those reported in that table. Within this sample are around 640,000 clones, with about 96% of them counted one time only. The ten largest clones represent 0.11% of the sample.

The sequencing input was naive CD8+ T cells sorted from blood. The cell subset or site label of this sample denotes: CD45RA+CCR7+. The chain is assembled from TRBV2 and TRBJ2-3; no D gene can be assigned with confidence. The clonotype comes from a woman in her twenties or thirties in good health. The sequenced DNA is TGTGCCAGCACGAGGGATACGCAGTATTTT. This gives the protein CASTRDTQYF. Reference TRBV2 and TRBJ2-3 genes cover what lies past the CDR3, so the full variable domain is EPEVTQTPSHQVTQMGQEVILRCVPISNHLYFYWYRQILGQKVEFLVSFYNNEISEKSEIFDDQFSVERPDGSNFTLKIRSTKLEDSAMYFCASTRDTQYFGPGTRLTVL.